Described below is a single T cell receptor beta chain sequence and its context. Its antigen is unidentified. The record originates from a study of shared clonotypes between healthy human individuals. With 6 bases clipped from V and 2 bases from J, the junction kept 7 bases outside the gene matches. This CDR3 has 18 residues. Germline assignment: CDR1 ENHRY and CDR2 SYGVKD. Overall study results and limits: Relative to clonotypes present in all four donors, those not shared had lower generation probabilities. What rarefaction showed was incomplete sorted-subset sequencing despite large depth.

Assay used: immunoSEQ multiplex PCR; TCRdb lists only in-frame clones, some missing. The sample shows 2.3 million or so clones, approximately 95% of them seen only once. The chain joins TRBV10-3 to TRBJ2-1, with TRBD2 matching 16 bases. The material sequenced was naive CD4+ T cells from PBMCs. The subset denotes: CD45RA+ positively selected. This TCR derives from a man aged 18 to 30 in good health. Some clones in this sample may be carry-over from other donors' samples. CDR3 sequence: CAIRRGLAGGETYNEQFF. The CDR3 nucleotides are TGTGCCATCAGGAGGGGACTAGCGGGAGGGGAGACCTACAATGAGCAGTTCTTC.